Below are 11 T cell receptor beta chains sequenced from a single sample in a study of cytomegalovirus exposure and HLA in healthy donors. In the PCR, 60 Vbeta and 13 Jbeta primers were used. Assay used: immunoSEQ multiplex PCR; TCRdb lists only in-frame clones, some missing. The table includes 130,000 or so clones, approximately 91% detected once. The sequenced sample was PBMCs. Receptors originate from a woman aged 40 to 50 in good health and CMV-seronegative.

The V call is TRBV7-9, the J call TRBJ2-7; no clear D. The germline gives CDR1 SEHNR, CDR2 FQNEAQ (reference sequence). There are 16 residues in the CDR3. Deletions cut 1 base from V and 0 bases from J, with 13 bases between. CDR3 DNA: TGTGCCAGCAGCTTAGGGTATGCCCCGAGCTCCTACGAGCAGTACTTC. Protein product: CASSLGYAPSSYEQYF.

This clone turned up a few times. This chain connects TRBV7-9 to TRBJ2-2; 9 bases are a match to TRBD2. This CDR3 region has 15 residues. CDR1 is SEHNR and CDR2 is FQNEAQ in the germline V gene (reference sequence). V shed 0 bases and J 7 bases; nucleotides not matched to a gene: 3. DNA of the CDR3: TGTGCCAGCAGCTTAGCTAGCGGGAGAGGCGGGGAGCTGTTTTTT. Encoded protein: CASSLASGRGGELFF.

For this clone: One end of the junction fails to match germline, which may point to a read error. J is TRBJ2-4 and V is TRBV28, with 7 bases matching TRBD1. CDR3 size: 17 residues. CDR1 and CDR2 (germline): MDHEN, SYDVKM. In nucleotides, the CDR3 is TGTGCCGGCAGTTTAGGACAGGCCCTCGTAGCCAAAAACATTCAGTACTTC. It codes for CAGSLGQALVAKNIQYF.

This chain joins TRBV11-2 and TRBJ1-2; D is perhaps TRBD1 (5 bases). Germline CDR1 and CDR2: SGHAT and FQNNGV. The CDR3 is 14 amino acids. Trimming took 5 bases from V and 1 from J, leaving 11 bases between them. CDR3 coding DNA: TGTGCCAGCAGCGGGGCATCCTTTAACTATGGCTACACCTTC. It specifies CASSGASFNYGYTF. The whole variable domain, remainder taken from reference TRBV11-2 and TRBJ1-2, is EAGVAQSPRYKIIEKRQSVAFWCNPISGHATLYWYQQILGQGPKLLIQFQNNGVVDDSQLPKDRFSAERLKGVDSTLKIQPAKLEDSAVYLCASSGASFNYGYTFGSGTRLTVV.

The chain couples TRBV5-1 to TRBJ2-7; 13 nucleotides line up with TRBD2. The CDR3 totals 15 residues. Losses at the gene ends were 4 bases for V and 3 bases for J; bases not matched to a gene: 4. CDR1 is SGHRS, CDR2 YFSETQ, per germline. CDR3 sequence reads: CASSTGTSGVYEQYF. In DNA form, the CDR3 reads TGCGCCAGCAGCACAGGGACTAGCGGGGTCTACGAGCAGTACTTC. Drawing the rest from reference TRBV5-1 and TRBJ2-7, the complete variable domain is KAGVTQTPRYLIKTRGQQVTLSCSPISGHRSVSWYQQTPGQGLQFLFEYFSETQRNKGNFPGRFSGRQFSNSRSEMNVSTLELGDSALYLCASSTGTSGVYEQYFGPGTRLTVT.

The V and J genes are TRBV6-5 and TRBJ1-2, with a possible D match to TRBD1 (5 bases). V lost 1 base and J 7 bases, leaving 13 bases between the germline ends. Germline V CDR1 and CDR2: MNHEY, SVGAGI. The CDR3 has 14 residues. This chain's CDR3 is CASSYYRGASGYTF. CDR3 DNA sequence: TGTGCCAGCAGTTACTATAGGGGCGCGAGTGGCTACACCTTC.

In DNA, the CDR3 is TGTGCCAGCAGCTTGGCCAGGAAAACTTTCTTT. Protein sequence: CASSLARKTFF. The chain links TRBV5-6 to TRBJ1-1; D is undetermined. The CDR3 is 11 amino acids. Trimming removed 0 bases from V and 12 bases from J, with 9 bases in between. Germline CDR1 is SGHDT and CDR2 is YYEEEE. The full variable domain, completed using reference TRBV5-6 and TRBJ1-1, is DAGVTQSPTHLIKTRGQQVTLRCSPKSGHDTVSWYQQALGQGPQFIFQYYEEEERQRGNFPDRFSGHQFPNYSSELNVNALLLGDSALYLCASSLARKTFFGQGTRLTVV.

On this clone itself: The same CDR3 also results from other DNA sequences found in this sample. The rearrangement uses TRBV30 and TRBJ2-5; D perhaps matches TRBD2 (7 bases). This CDR3 has 12 residues. From germline, CDR1 is GTSNPN and CDR2 SVGIG (reference sequence). Trimming took off 2 bases at V and 5 bases at J, with 9 bases between the two ends. CDR3 nucleotides: TGTGCCTGGAGTAGGGGGGGGGAGACCCAGTACTTC. Its protein is CAWSRGGETQYF.

The V call is TRBV27, the J call TRBJ1-1; 8 bases fit TRBD1. J lost 8 bases, V lost 5 bases, and 13 bases had no gene match. The CDR3 contains 15 residues. Germline V lookup: CDR1 MNHEY, CDR2 SMNVEV (reference sequence). This CDR3 is CASSPLSGQGKEAFF. CDR3 DNA: TGTGCCAGCAGTCCACTGTCCGGACAGGGTAAGGAAGCTTTCTTT.

The chain carries TRBV5-1 and TRBJ2-3, with 10 nucleotides matching TRBD2. CDR1 SGHRS and CDR2 YFSETQ come from the germline V gene. With V trimmed by 4 bases and J by 1 base, 6 bases remained unmatched. CDR3 length equals 16 residues. CDR3 sequence reads: CASSISGRVGTDTQYF. CDR3 sequence (DNA): TGCGCCAGCAGCATAAGCGGGAGGGTGGGCACAGATACGCAGTATTTT.

V gene TRBV21-1 combines with J gene TRBJ2-3; the table's D call, TRBD2, has no DNA check behind it. TRBV21-1 is annotated as a pseudogene. This CDR3 region has 16 residues. DNA of the CDR3: TGTGCCAGCAGCAAAGATTGGCCTAGCGGGAGAGATACGCAGTATTTT. As protein: CASSKDWPSGRDTQYF.